Below are 21 T cell receptor beta chains sequenced from a single sample in a study of T cell responses to AZD1222 COVID-19 vaccine. Clones were sequenced by immunoSEQ multiplex PCR, and TCRdb holds only the in-frame ones, with some missing. The table includes 100,000 to 150,000 clones, approximately 84% detected once. The sample consisted of peripheral blood, taken on day 0 of AZD1222 vaccination. The receptors shown here come from an adult in good health.

The J gene is TRBJ2-3, the V gene TRBV5-1; D not resolved. The CDR3 contains 14 residues. Germline values: CDR1 SGHRS, CDR2 YFSETQ. V was pared by 1 base and J by 5 bases, with 11 bases between. CDR3 in DNA: TGCGCCAGCAGCTTGAGCCCAGGTGTAGATACGCAGTATTTT. This translates into CASSLSPGVDTQYF.

The rearrangement links TRBV7-2 to TRBJ2-1, with TRBD2 as a possible D gene (5 bases). The CDR3 sequence is 14 residues long. The V and J ends lost 1 base and 8 bases respectively, with 12 bases between them. CDR1 and CDR2 from the germline V gene are SGHTA and FQGNSA. CDR3 coding DNA: TGTGCCAGCAGCTTAGGGTTCAGAGCGGATGAGCAGTTCTTC. Amino acid sequence: CASSLGFRADEQFF.

The V and J genes are TRBV7-9 and TRBJ2-7; 9 bases agree with TRBD1. The length of the CDR3 is 15 residues. Germline V gene lookup returns CDR1 SEHNR and CDR2 FQNEAQ (reference sequence). V was pared by 5 bases and J by 2 bases, with 7 bases of the junction left unmatched. Here the CDR3 DNA reads TGTGCCAGCAGCCTAGGACAGGGGAAGACCTACGAGCAGTACTTC. Amino acids: CASSLGQGKTYEQYF.

The rearrangement links TRBV29-1 to TRBJ2-1; D gene ambiguous. Looked up from germline, CDR1 is SQVTM and CDR2 is ANQGSEA. This CDR3 comprises 13 residues. V was pared by 6 bases and J by 2 bases, with 11 bases between. CDR3 nucleotides: TGCAGCGTGCACCTAGGGACCTACAATGAGCAGTTCTTC. This gives the protein CSVHLGTYNEQFF.

The V call is TRBV10-3, the J call TRBJ1-4, with D possibly being TRBD1 (6 bases). The germline V and J ends were trimmed by 8 bases and 8 bases, with 18 bases remaining between them. The germline CDR1 and CDR2 sequences are ENHRY and SYGVKD. The CDR3 sequence is 14 residues long. The CDR3 DNA reads as TGTGCCATCTCGGTTCAGGGAGGGGGGGAAAAACTGTTTTTT. It codes for CAISVQGGGEKLFF.

The chain employs TRBV5-1 and TRBJ2-1, with D perhaps TRBD2 (6 bases). The V gene's germline CDR1 is SGHRS and CDR2 YFSETQ. V lost 0 bases and J lost 3, with 10 bases in between. The CDR3 loop spans 15 amino acids. CDR3 coding DNA: TGCGCCAGCAGCTTGGCTAGCGACCTCTACAATGAGCAGTTCTTC. This sequence encodes CASSLASDLYNEQFF.

V is TRBV6-5 and J is TRBJ2-5; weak D call: TRBD2 (5 bases). The V gene's germline CDR1 is MNHEY and CDR2 SVGAGI. V dropped 2 bases and J dropped 4 bases, with 14 bases sitting between them. The CDR3 extends over 15 amino acids. The CDR3 reads CASSYGGLSGETQYF. The CDR3 region has the DNA TGTGCCAGCAGTTACGGAGGTCTGAGTGGAGAGACCCAGTACTTC.

The chain has TRBV30 and TRBJ1-3; no firm D call. Trimming took off 0 bases at V and 0 bases at J, with 6 bases between the two ends. Germline lookup yields CDR1 GTSNPN and CDR2 SVGIG (reference sequence). This CDR3 has 14 amino acids. In DNA form, the CDR3 reads TGTGCCTGGAGTGTGGGCAGCTCTGGAAACACCATATATTTT. It encodes CAWSVGSSGNTIYF.

The CDR3 nucleotides are TGTGCCAGCAGCCCTGGACTAGCGGGGAGCACAGATACGCAGTATTTT. This translates into CASSPGLAGSTDTQYF. The chain employs TRBV7-2 and TRBJ2-3; 12 bases are shared with TRBD2. This CDR3 is 16 amino acids long. Germline trimming cut 5 bases from V and 0 bases from J; bases unmatched to any gene: 3. Germline V lookup: CDR1 SGHTA, CDR2 FQGNSA.

The chain combines TRBV6-2 or TRBV6-3 with TRBJ2-6, with D perhaps given as TRBD1 or TRBD2 (5 bases each). The germline V and J ends were trimmed by 5 bases and 4 bases, with 18 bases remaining between them. This CDR3 is 17 amino acids long. Germline CDR1 reads MNHEY; CDR2 reads SVGEGT. The CDR3 DNA follows: TGTGCCAGCAGTCCCCGGGACCCAAGAGCAGGGGCCAACGTCCTGACTTTC. Amino acid sequence: CASSPRDPRAGANVLTF.

The gene calls are TRBV19 and TRBJ1-1; D is unclear. Trimming took off 5 bases at V and 3 bases at J, with 13 bases between the two ends. The CDR3 consists of 14 residues. Germline V gene sequence: CDR1 LNHDA, CDR2 SQIVND (reference sequence). The CDR3 protein is CASSADGVYTEAFF. For the CDR3, the DNA is TGTGCCAGTAGTGCTGATGGGGTTTACACTGAAGCTTTCTTT.

The chain carries TRBV7-2 and TRBJ1-5; D is uncertain. The CDR3 spans 14 residues. V lost 4 bases, J lost 2 bases, and 9 bases lay in between. Germline loops: CDR1 SGHTA, CDR2 FQGNSA. The CDR3 DNA sequence: TGTGCCAGCAGCTCTTATCCAGGCAATCAGCCCCAGCATTTT. Amino acid sequence: CASSSYPGNQPQHF.

This rearrangement joins TRBV3-1 (or the pseudogene TRBV3-2) to TRBJ2-7, with unresolved D. V was shortened by 1 base and J by 0 bases, with 7 bases between the two germline ends. This CDR3 region has 14 residues. CDR1 and CDR2 (germline): LGHDT, YNNKEL (reference sequence). The CDR3 DNA reads TGTGCCAGCAGCCAAGGCCTGACCTCCTACGAGCAGTACTTC. Translating gives CASSQGLTSYEQYF.

The chain is built from TRBV7-2 and TRBJ2-4; D possibly corresponds to TRBD1 (6 bases). Germline CDR1 and CDR2: SGHTA and FQGNSA. This CDR3 is built from 14 residues. V lost 1 base and J 3 bases, leaving 7 bases between the germline ends. The CDR3 DNA is TGTGCCAGCAGCTTAGGCAGGGGCAAAAACATTCAGTACTTC. Translating gives CASSLGRGKNIQYF. Using reference TRBV7-2 and TRBJ2-4 for the parts outside the CDR3, the full variable domain is GAGVSQSPSNKVTEKGKDVELRCDPISGHTALYWYRQSLGQGLEFLIYFQGNSAPDKSGLPSDRFSAERTGGSVSTLTIQRTQQEDSAVYLCASSLGRGKNIQYFGAGTRLSVL.

The J gene is TRBJ1-4, the V gene TRBV3-1 (or the pseudogene TRBV3-2); no clear D. Trimming cost V 5 bases and J 6 bases, with 10 bases left between them. The CDR3 has 13 amino acids. In germline, CDR1 is LGHDT, CDR2 YNNKEL (reference sequence). The CDR3 DNA sequence: TGTGCCAGCAGCTGGTCCGGAGATGAAAAACTGTTTTTT. Encoded protein: CASSWSGDEKLFF.

The rearrangement links TRBV18 to TRBJ2-1; TRBD1 matches 7 bases. The CDR3 is made up of 15 amino acids. In germline, CDR1 is KGHSH, CDR2 LQKENI. Trimming at V came to 3 bases and at J to 6 bases, leaving 8 bases not matched to a gene. This chain's CDR3 is CASSPEGGRLNEQFF. In DNA, the CDR3 is TGTGCCAGCTCACCGGAAGGGGGCCGGCTCAATGAGCAGTTCTTC. Drawing the rest from reference TRBV18 and TRBJ2-1, the complete variable domain is NAGVMQNPRHLVRRRGQEARLRCSPMKGHSHVYWYRQLPEEGLKFMVYLQKENIIDESGMPKERFSAEFPKEGPSILRIQQVVRGDSAAYFCASSPEGGRLNEQFFGPGTRLTVL.

The CDR3 sequence: CASSYLQGKSPLHF. In DNA, the CDR3 is TGTGCCAGCAGTTACCTGCAGGGGAAATCACCCCTCCACTTT. This sequence joins TRBV6-5 and TRBJ1-6; D may be TRBD1 (6 bases). V was clipped by 2 bases and J by 10 bases, with 12 bases between them. Germline V CDR1 and CDR2: MNHEY, SVGAGI. The CDR3 sequence is 14 residues long.

CDR3 residues: CASRGDRGNEKLFF. The CDR3 DNA is TGTGCCAGCAGGGGGGACAGGGGTAATGAAAAACTGTTTTTT. This chain joins TRBV28 and TRBJ1-4, with TRBD1 matching over 10 bases. V gave up 6 bases and J gave up 4 bases; unmatched junction bases: 2. This CDR3 has 14 residues. From germline, CDR1 is MDHEN and CDR2 SYDVKM. Full variable domain (outside the CDR3, taken from reference TRBV28 and TRBJ1-4): DVKVTQSSRYLVKRTGEKVFLECVQDMDHENMFWYRQDPGLGLRLIYFSYDVKMKEKGDIPEGYSVSREKKERFSLILESASTNQTSMYLCASRGDRGNEKLFFGSGTQLSVL.

The J gene is TRBJ2-1, the V gene TRBV28; D may be TRBD2 (6 bases). The CDR3 contains 15 residues. The germline V and J ends were trimmed by 3 bases and 10 bases, with 19 bases remaining between them. The germline CDR1 and CDR2 sequences are MDHEN and SYDVKM. CDR3 amino acids: CASSFILMGGGEQFF. Written as DNA, the CDR3 is TGTGCCAGCAGTTTTATTTTGATGGGGGGAGGAGAGCAGTTCTTC.

This chain joins TRBV19 and TRBJ1-5, with a weak D call TRBD1 (6 bases). The CDR3 is 15 amino acids. Trimming removed 3 bases at V and 7 bases at J, with 16 bases between. Germline lookup yields CDR1 LNHDA and CDR2 SQIVND (reference sequence). CDR3 in amino acids: CASSMPGGAGQPQHF. The CDR3 DNA is TGTGCCAGTAGTATGCCGGGGGGCGCGGGGCAGCCCCAGCATTTT. Drawing the rest from reference TRBV19 and TRBJ1-5, the complete variable domain is DGGITQSPKYLFRKEGQNVTLSCEQNLNHDAMYWYRQDPGQGLRLIYYSQIVNDFQKGDIAEGYSVSREKKESFPLTVTSAQKNPTAFYLCASSMPGGAGQPQHFGDGTRLSIL.

This clone was seen a few times. The genes are TRBV6-2 or TRBV6-3 and TRBJ2-7, with TRBD2 identical over 8 bases. V was clipped by 6 bases and J by 2 bases; unmatched bases: 12. The germline V gene encodes CDR1 MNHEY and CDR2 SVGEGT. The CDR3 consists of 16 residues. The CDR3 DNA reads as TGTGCCAGCAGCCCCACCCAGGGCGGGGGGACCTACGAGCAGTACTTC. As protein: CASSPTQGGGTYEQYF.